Below, one T cell receptor (beta chain) is given with its context. Generated by immunoSEQ multiplex PCR, the TCRdb table keeps only in-frame clones and is missing some. This sample has around 7,700 clones, with 80% to 90% found just once. This entry is derived from a study of blood T cell repertoires in COVID-19. Germline assignment: CDR1 SGHAT and CDR2 FQNNGV. V lost 6 bases, J lost 4 bases, and 9 bases stayed unmatched. The CDR3 covers 17 residues. The sequencing sample was made of peripheral blood. The chain joins TRBV11-2 to TRBJ2-1; 13 bases are a match to TRBD2. This clonotype was obtained from a woman between 50 and 59 years old with active or convalescent COVID-19. CDR3: CASRLKPGLAGYNEQFF. As DNA, the CDR3 is TGTGCCAGCAGACTCAAACCGGGACTAGCGGGGTACAATGAGCAGTTCTTC.